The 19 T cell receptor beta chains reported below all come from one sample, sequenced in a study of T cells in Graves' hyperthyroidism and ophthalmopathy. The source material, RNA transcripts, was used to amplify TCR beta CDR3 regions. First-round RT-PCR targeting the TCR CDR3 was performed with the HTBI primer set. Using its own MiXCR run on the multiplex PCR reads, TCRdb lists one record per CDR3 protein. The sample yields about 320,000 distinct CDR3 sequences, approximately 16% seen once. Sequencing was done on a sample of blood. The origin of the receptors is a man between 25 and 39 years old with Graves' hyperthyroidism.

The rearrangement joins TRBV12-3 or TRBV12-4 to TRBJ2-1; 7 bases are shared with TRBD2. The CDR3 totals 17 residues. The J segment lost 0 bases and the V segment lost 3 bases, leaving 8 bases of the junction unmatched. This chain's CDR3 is CASSFGSPGGSYNEQFF. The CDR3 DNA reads TGTGCCAGCAGTTTCGGTAGTCCGGGGGGCTCCTACAATGAGCAGTTCTTC.

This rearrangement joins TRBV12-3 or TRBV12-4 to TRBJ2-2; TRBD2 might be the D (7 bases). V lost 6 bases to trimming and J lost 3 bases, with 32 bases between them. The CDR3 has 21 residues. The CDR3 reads CASRLGTGAGAATGDTGELFF. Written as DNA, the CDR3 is TGTGCCAGCAGACTCGGAACCGGGGCGGGGGCTGCAACAGGTGACACCGGGGAGCTGTTTTTT.

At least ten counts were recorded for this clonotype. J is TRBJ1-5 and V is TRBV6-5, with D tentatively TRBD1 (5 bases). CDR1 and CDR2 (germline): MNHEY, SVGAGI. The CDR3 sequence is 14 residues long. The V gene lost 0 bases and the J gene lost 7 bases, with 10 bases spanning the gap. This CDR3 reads CASSYSRGWQPQHF. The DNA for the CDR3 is TGTGCCAGCAGTTACTCAAGGGGTTGGCAGCCCCAGCATTTT.

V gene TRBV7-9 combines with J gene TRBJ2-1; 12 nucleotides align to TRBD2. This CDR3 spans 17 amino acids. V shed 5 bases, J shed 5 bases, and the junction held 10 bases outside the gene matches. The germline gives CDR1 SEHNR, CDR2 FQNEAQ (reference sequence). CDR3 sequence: CASSPIWTSGVNNEQFF. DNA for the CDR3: TGTGCCAGCAGCCCTATATGGACTAGCGGGGTAAACAATGAGCAGTTCTTC.

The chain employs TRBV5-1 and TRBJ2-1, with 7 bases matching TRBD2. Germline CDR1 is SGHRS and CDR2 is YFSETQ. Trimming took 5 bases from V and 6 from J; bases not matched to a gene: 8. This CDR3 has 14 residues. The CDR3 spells CASSLIGGGNEQFF. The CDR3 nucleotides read TGCGCCAGCAGTCTAATTGGGGGGGGCAATGAGCAGTTCTTC.

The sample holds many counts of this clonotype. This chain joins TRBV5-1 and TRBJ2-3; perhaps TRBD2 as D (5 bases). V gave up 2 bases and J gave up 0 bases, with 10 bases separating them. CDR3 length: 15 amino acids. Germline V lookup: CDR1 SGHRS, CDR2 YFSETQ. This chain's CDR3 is CASSLSGPSTDTQYF. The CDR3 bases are TGCGCCAGCAGCTTAAGCGGTCCTAGCACAGATACGCAGTATTTT.

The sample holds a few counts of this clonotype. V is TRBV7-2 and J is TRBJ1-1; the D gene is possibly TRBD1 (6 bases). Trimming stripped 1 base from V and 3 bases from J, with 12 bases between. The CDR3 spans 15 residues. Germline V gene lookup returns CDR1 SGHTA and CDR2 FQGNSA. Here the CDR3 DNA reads TGTGCCAGCAGCTTAGTCAGGGGCCGGTACACTGAAGCTTTCTTT. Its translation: CASSLVRGRYTEAFF.

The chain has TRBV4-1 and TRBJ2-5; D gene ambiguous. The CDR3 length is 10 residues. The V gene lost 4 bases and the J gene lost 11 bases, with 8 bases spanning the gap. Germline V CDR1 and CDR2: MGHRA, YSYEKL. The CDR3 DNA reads TGCGCCAGCAGCCCCCTTTCTCAGTACTTC. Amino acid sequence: CASSPLSQYF.

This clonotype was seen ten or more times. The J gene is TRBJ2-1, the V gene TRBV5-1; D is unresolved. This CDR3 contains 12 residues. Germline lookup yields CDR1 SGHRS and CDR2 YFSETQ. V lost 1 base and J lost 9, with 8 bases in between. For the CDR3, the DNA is TGCGCCAGCAGCTTGTGGTACGCTGAGCAGTTCTTC. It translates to CASSLWYAEQFF. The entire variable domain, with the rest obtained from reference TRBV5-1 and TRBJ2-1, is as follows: KAGVTQTPRYLIKTRGQQVTLSCSPISGHRSVSWYQQTPGQGLQFLFEYFSETQRNKGNFPGRFSGRQFSNSRSEMNVSTLELGDSALYLCASSLWYAEQFFGPGTRLTVL.

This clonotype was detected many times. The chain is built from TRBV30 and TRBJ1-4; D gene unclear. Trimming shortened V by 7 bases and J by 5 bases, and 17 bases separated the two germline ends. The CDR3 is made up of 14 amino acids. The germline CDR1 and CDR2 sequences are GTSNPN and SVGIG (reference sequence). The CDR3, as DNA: TGTGCCTCGTCCTCGAAGGGATTGAATGAAAAACTGTTTTTT. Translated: CASSSKGLNEKLFF.

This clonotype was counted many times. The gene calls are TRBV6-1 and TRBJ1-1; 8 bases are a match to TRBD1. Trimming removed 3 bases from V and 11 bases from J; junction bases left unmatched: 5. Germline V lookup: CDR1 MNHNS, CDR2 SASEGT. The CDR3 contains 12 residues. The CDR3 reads CASSERQGAAFF. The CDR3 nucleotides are TGTGCCAGCAGTGAGCGGCAGGGGGCTGCTTTCTTT.

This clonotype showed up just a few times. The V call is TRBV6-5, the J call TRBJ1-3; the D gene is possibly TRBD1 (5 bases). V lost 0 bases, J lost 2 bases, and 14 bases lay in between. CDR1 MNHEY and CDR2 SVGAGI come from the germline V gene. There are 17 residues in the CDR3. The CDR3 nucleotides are TGTGCCAGCAGTTACTCGTACAGGATTGCGCCTGGAAACACCATATATTTT. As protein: CASSYSYRIAPGNTIYF.

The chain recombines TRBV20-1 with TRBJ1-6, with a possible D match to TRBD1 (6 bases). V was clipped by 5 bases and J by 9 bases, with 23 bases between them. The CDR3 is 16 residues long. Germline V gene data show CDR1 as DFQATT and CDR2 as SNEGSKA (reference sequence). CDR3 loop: CSARNLRQGSVSPLHF. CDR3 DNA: TGCAGTGCTCGAAACCTCCGGCAGGGGAGTGTTTCACCCCTCCACTTT.

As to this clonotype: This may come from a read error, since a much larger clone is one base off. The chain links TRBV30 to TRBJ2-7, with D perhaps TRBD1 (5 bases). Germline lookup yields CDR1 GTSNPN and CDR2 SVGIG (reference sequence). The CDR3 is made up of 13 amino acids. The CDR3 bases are TGTGCCTGGATGGCGGCAGGGCGATACGAGCTGTACTTC. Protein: CAWMAAGRYELYF.

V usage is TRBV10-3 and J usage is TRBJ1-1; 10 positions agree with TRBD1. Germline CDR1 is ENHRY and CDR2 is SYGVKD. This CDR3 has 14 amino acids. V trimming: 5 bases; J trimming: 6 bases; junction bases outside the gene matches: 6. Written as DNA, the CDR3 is TGTGCCATCAGTAGTGACAGGGGGCGATCTGAAGCTTTCTTT. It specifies CAISSDRGRSEAFF.

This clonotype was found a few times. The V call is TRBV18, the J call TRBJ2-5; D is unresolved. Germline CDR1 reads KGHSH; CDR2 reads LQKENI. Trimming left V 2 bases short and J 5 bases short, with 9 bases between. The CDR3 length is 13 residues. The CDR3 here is CASSPAPRETQYF. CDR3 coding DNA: TGTGCCAGCTCACCAGCCCCTCGTGAGACCCAGTACTTC. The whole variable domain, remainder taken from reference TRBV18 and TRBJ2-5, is NAGVMQNPRHLVRRRGQEARLRCSPMKGHSHVYWYRQLPEEGLKFMVYLQKENIIDESGMPKERFSAEFPKEGPSILRIQQVVRGDSAAYFCASSPAPRETQYFGPGTRLLVL.

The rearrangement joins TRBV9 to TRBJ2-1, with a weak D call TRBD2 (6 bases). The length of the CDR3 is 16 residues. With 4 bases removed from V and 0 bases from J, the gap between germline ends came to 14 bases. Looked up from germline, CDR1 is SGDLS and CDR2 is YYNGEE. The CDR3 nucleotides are TGTGCCAGCAGCCCTCGACTAGGGCTCTCCTACAATGAGCAGTTCTTC. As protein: CASSPRLGLSYNEQFF.

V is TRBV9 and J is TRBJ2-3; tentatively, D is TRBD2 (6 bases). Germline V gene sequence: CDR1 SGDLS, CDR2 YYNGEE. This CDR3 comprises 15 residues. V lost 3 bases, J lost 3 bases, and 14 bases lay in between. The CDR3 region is CASSGGGVQTDTQYF. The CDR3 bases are TGTGCCAGCAGCGGGGGCGGGGTACAAACAGATACGCAGTATTTT.

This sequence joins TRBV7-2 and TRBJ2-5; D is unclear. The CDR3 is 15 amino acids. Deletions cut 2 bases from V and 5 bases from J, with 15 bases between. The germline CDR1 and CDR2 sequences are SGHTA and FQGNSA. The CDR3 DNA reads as TGTGCCAGCAGCTTAAGTCACCGTCTTGAGGAGACCCAGTACTTC. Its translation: CASSLSHRLEETQYF.